This T cell receptor (beta chain) was identified during a study of blood T cell repertoires in COVID-19. The overall study: Recovery among Cohort 3 donors was established by two negative PCRs, clearance, or symptom resolution. From T cells, B-cell-depleted T cells, or PBMCs came the material, which was cDNA or gDNA.

Authors' data handling: Nucleated cell counts were estimated from reference gene primer amplification. Method: immunoSEQ multiplex PCR; TCRdb's copy keeps in-frame clones and lacks some. V and J calls and clone size are given by that table; D and trimming were obtained from the DNA. The repertoire includes some 180,000 clones, about 88% of them detected once, and around 23% sits in the top ten. V trimming: 5 bases; J trimming: 3 bases; junction bases outside the gene matches: 4. CDR1 and CDR2 from the germline V gene are SGHAT and FQNNGV. This CDR3 is 14 amino acids long. The sample comprised PBMCs or T cells enriched from blood (not recorded which). The receptor's source is a woman between 40 and 55 years old in a cohort exposed to, infected with or recovered from COVID-19 (not recorded which). The rearrangement uses TRBV11-2 and TRBJ1-2, with TRBD1 identical over 9 bases. The CDR3 region is CASSRTGVDYGYTF. CDR3 bases: TGTGCCAGCAGCAGGACAGGGGTGGACTATGGCTACACCTTC.